A single T cell receptor beta chain is shown here with its context. The sample originates from a study of T cell changes during pregnancy in multiple sclerosis. The J segment lost 6 bases and the V segment lost 3 bases, leaving 8 bases of the junction unmatched. Germline V gives CDR1 SNHLY, CDR2 FYNNEI. CDR3 size: 17 residues. Some clones are missing from TCRdb's copy, which holds only in-frame ones; the method was immunoSEQ multiplex PCR. The sample has fewer than 55,000 clones, nearly 90% seen once. The sequence derives from a female donor in good health, enrolled as a control in a pregnancy study. J is TRBJ2-3 and V is TRBV2, with 14 bases lining up with TRBD2. Sequenced material: peripheral blood, taken after pregnancy. CDR3 sequence reads: CASSDERLAGGGDTQYF. DNA for the CDR3: TGTGCCAGCAGTGATGAGCGACTAGCGGGAGGGGGGGATACGCAGTATTTT.